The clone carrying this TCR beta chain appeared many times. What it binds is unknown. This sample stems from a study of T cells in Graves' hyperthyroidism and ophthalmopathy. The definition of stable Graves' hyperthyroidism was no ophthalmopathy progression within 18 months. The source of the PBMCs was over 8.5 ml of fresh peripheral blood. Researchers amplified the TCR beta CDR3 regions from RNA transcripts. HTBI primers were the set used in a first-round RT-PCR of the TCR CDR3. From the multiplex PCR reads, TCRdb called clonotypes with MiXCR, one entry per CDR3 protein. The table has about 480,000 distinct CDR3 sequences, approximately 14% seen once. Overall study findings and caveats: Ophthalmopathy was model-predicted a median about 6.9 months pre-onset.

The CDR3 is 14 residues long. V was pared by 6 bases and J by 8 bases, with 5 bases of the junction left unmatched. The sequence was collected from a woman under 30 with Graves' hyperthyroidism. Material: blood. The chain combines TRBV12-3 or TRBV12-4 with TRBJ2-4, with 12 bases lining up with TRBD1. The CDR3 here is CASSSGTGGYIQYF. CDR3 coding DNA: TGTGCCAGCAGCTCCGGGACAGGGGGCTACATTCAGTACTTC.